Below are 10 T cell receptor beta chains sequenced from a single sample in a study of shared clonotypes between healthy human individuals. The protocol was immunoSEQ multiplex PCR, while the TCRdb copy is restricted to in-frame clones and leaves out a portion. The data show millions of clones, with 90% to 95% seen just once and roughly 0.15% held by the top ten. Material for sequencing was naive CD4+ T cells sorted from blood. Subset described: CD45RA+ positively selected. These receptors were obtained from a man aged 18 to 30 in good health.

The rearrangement links TRBV30 to TRBJ2-1; D is tentatively TRBD1 or TRBD2 (5 bases each). There are 16 residues in the CDR3. Trimming took off 3 bases at V and 2 bases at J, with 17 bases between the two ends. Per the germline V gene, CDR1 is GTSNPN and CDR2 is SVGIG (reference sequence). The CDR3 loop reads CAWSPGWGLPYNEQFF. In nucleotides, the CDR3 is TGTGCCTGGAGCCCAGGGTGGGGGTTGCCCTACAATGAGCAGTTCTTC.

This clone was seen once. The chain carries TRBV5-1 and TRBJ2-7; 7 nucleotides align to TRBD1. Germline CDR1 is SGHRS and CDR2 is YFSETQ. Unmatched junction bases numbered 21, after V lost 3 bases and J lost 3 bases. The CDR3 is 19 amino acids. The CDR3 region has the DNA TGCGCCAGCAGCTCTTACGGGTCAGGACGACAGGGATCGGTCTACGAGCAGTACTTC. It yields the protein CASSSYGSGRQGSVYEQYF.

The rearrangement joins TRBV2 to TRBJ2-6; perhaps TRBD1 as D (6 bases). CDR3 length equals 16 residues. Germline V gene data show CDR1 as SNHLY and CDR2 as FYNNEI. Deletions cut 5 bases from V and 1 base from J, with 12 bases between. The CDR3 DNA reads TGTGCCAGCAGTCAGCCCCAGGGGTCTGGGGCCAACGTCCTGACTTTC. Translating gives CASSQPQGSGANVLTF.

The rearrangement links TRBV9 to TRBJ2-5, with TRBD2 identical over 7 bases. Germline V gene lookup returns CDR1 SGDLS and CDR2 YYNGEE. The CDR3 length is 14 residues. The V and J ends lost 4 bases and 5 bases, in that order; junction bases with no gene match: 8. This chain's CDR3 is CASSLWGGAETQYF. CDR3 DNA: TGTGCCAGCAGCCTCTGGGGAGGGGCGGAGACCCAGTACTTC.

Comment on this clone: Other DNA sequences in the sample encode the same CDR3. The chain couples TRBV7-2 to TRBJ2-5; D uncertain. CDR1 is SGHTA and CDR2 is FQGNSA in the germline V gene. The CDR3 extends over 14 amino acids. With 1 base removed from V and 1 base from J, the gap between germline ends came to 7 bases. CDR3 sequence: CASSLGLSQETQYF. Written as DNA, the CDR3 is TGTGCCAGCAGCTTAGGCCTGAGCCAAGAGACCCAGTACTTC.

The rearrangement uses TRBV5-6 and TRBJ2-7, with D tentatively TRBD1 (5 bases). The length of the CDR3 is 12 residues. The ends were cut back, 3 bases at V and 3 bases at J, with 7 bases in the middle. CDR1 is SGHDT and CDR2 is YYEEEE in the germline V gene. CDR3 bases: TGTGCCAGCAGCTCACAGGTCTACGAGCAGTACTTC. This gives the protein CASSSQVYEQYF. Drawing the rest from reference TRBV5-6 and TRBJ2-7, the complete variable domain is DAGVTQSPTHLIKTRGQQVTLRCSPKSGHDTVSWYQQALGQGPQFIFQYYEEEERQRGNFPDRFSGHQFPNYSSELNVNALLLGDSALYLCASSSQVYEQYFGPGTRLTVT.

As regards this clone: Sequence at one end of the junction differs from germline and may be a read error. V is TRBV7-7 and J is TRBJ2-2, with 9 bases fitting TRBD1. The CDR3 runs 17 residues. CDR1 is SSHAT, CDR2 FNYEAQ, per germline (reference sequence). The CDR3 region is CASSLRRDRAVTGELFF. CDR3 DNA: TGTGCTAGCAGCTTACGGAGGGACAGGGCCGTCACCGGGGAGCTGTTTTTT.

The V and J genes are TRBV5-1 and TRBJ2-3, with 7 bases identical to TRBD2. Germline lookup yields CDR1 SGHRS and CDR2 YFSETQ. V shed 5 bases and J 3 bases; nucleotides not matched to a gene: 9. The CDR3 extends over 15 amino acids. CDR3 bases: TGCGCCAGCAGTGTTGCGGGAGACGGGACAGATACGCAGTATTTT. Its protein is CASSVAGDGTDTQYF.

The chain has TRBV2 and TRBJ2-3; D uncertain. Germline V gene lookup returns CDR1 SNHLY and CDR2 FYNNEI. This CDR3 is 12 amino acids long. V lost 4 bases and J 4 bases, leaving 6 bases between the germline ends. CDR3 sequence: CASSGLADTQYF. The DNA for the CDR3 is TGTGCCAGCAGTGGTCTCGCAGATACGCAGTATTTT.

The chain is built from TRBV27 and TRBJ2-2; D tentatively fits TRBD1 or TRBD2 (5 bases each). Deletions cut 6 bases from V and 5 bases from J, with 10 bases between. The length of the CDR3 is 13 residues. The V gene's germline CDR1 is MNHEY and CDR2 SMNVEV (reference sequence). This CDR3 is CASRLWGTGELFF. The CDR3 bases are TGTGCCAGCAGACTTTGGGGGACCGGGGAGCTGTTTTTT.